Following are 29 T cell receptor beta chains from one sample sequenced in a study of PD-L1 blockade in urothelial cancer. Generated by immunoSEQ multiplex PCR, the TCRdb table keeps only in-frame clones and is missing some. Here the sample spans tens of thousands of clones, roughly 83% being singletons. Time point denoted: peripheral blood 6 weeks after treatment start. Material: PBMCs, obtained around atezolizumab (anti-PD-L1) treatment. These receptors were obtained from a man aged 65-85 years with urothelial cancer.

V and J are TRBV7-2 and TRBJ2-1; the match to TRBD2 covers 13 bases. The V and J ends lost 3 bases and 4 bases, in that order; junction bases with no gene match: 6. Germline V gene lookup returns CDR1 SGHTA and CDR2 FQGNSA. The CDR3 totals 17 residues. In nucleotides, the CDR3 is TGTGCCAGCAGCTTGGGACTAGCGGGGCCCTATTACAATGAGCAGTTCTTC. Amino acid sequence: CASSLGLAGPYYNEQFF. The complete variable domain, with remaining parts taken from reference TRBV7-2 and TRBJ2-1, reads GAGVSQSPSNKVTEKGKDVELRCDPISGHTALYWYRQSLGQGLEFLIYFQGNSAPDKSGLPSDRFSAERTGGSVSTLTIQRTQQEDSAVYLCASSLGLAGPYYNEQFFGPGTRLTVL.

The gene calls are TRBV5-1 and TRBJ1-1; 8 nucleotides match TRBD1. This CDR3 region has 16 residues. The trim removed 3 bases at V and 0 bases at J, leaving 7 bases unmatched. The germline V gene has CDR1 SGHRS and CDR2 YFSETQ. CDR3 amino acids: CASSSDGQGLNTEAFF. CDR3 in DNA: TGCGCCAGCAGCTCTGATGGACAGGGACTGAACACTGAAGCTTTCTTT.

J is TRBJ2-7 and V is TRBV4-3, with 7 positions matching TRBD1. Trimming at V came to 4 bases and at J to 4 bases, leaving 4 bases not matched to a gene. Germline CDR1 and CDR2: LGHNA and YSLEER. The CDR3 is 13 residues long. In DNA form, the CDR3 reads TGCGCCAGCAGCCGGCGACAGGGATACGAGCAGTACTTC. Encoded protein: CASSRRQGYEQYF.

This rearrangement joins TRBV5-5 to TRBJ2-5; 7 bases map to TRBD1. The CDR3 loop spans 16 amino acids. After removal of 4 bases from V and 2 bases from J, the junction contained 11 bases not matched to a gene. Germline V gene data show CDR1 as SGHKS and CDR2 as YYEKEE (reference sequence). The CDR3 bases are TGTGCCAGCAGCCTGGGCCGAGGGGGCCCTCAAGAGACCCAGTACTTC. Its protein product is CASSLGRGGPQETQYF. The full variable domain, completed using reference TRBV5-5 and TRBJ2-5, is DAGVTQSPTHLIKTRGQQVTLRCSPISGHKSVSWYQQVLGQGPQFIFQYYEKEERGRGNFPDRFSARQFPNYSSELNVNALLLGDSALYLCASSLGRGGPQETQYFGPGTRLLVL.

This clone turned up a few times. V usage is TRBV4-3 and J usage is TRBJ2-2; 9 bases fit TRBD2. Germline V CDR1 and CDR2: LGHNA, YSLEER. The trim removed 2 bases at V and 7 bases at J, leaving 14 bases unmatched. The CDR3 length is 18 residues. The CDR3 region is CASSQFEVGGRAGGELFF. CDR3 nucleotides: TGCGCCAGCAGCCAATTCGAAGTCGGCGGGAGGGCGGGCGGGGAGCTGTTTTTT.

J is TRBJ2-3 and V is TRBV5-1, with D maybe TRBD2 (7 bases). There are 17 residues in the CDR3. Germline V gene sequence: CDR1 SGHRS, CDR2 YFSETQ. V lost 0 bases and J lost 2, with 16 bases in between. CDR3 sequence reads: CASSLGAGGGFTDTQYF. The CDR3, as DNA: TGCGCCAGCAGCTTGGGTGCTGGCGGGGGCTTCACAGATACGCAGTATTTT.

CDR3 amino acids: CASSEAGQGRETQYF. The CDR3, as DNA: TGTGCCAGCAGTGAAGCAGGGCAGGGGCGGGAGACCCAGTACTTC. This chain uses TRBV6-1 with TRBJ2-5, with TRBD1 as a possible D gene (6 bases). CDR1 and CDR2 from the germline V gene are MNHNS and SASEGT. The CDR3 consists of 15 residues. V was trimmed by 0 bases and J by 5 bases, leaving 13 bases between them.

The chain is built from TRBV4-1 and TRBJ1-2, with 8 bases lining up with TRBD1. CDR1 MGHRA and CDR2 YSYEKL come from the germline V gene. V dropped 2 bases and J dropped 4; count of bases not matched to a gene: 3. CDR3 length: 14 residues. Here the CDR3 DNA reads TGCGCCAGCAGCCAACAGGACAGGGCCTATGGCTACACCTTC. Its protein is CASSQQDRAYGYTF.

This sequence joins TRBV14 and TRBJ2-2, with 8 positions matching TRBD1. V lost 0 bases and J lost 2; bases outside the gene matches: 5. The CDR3 has 17 residues. Germline assignment: CDR1 SGHDN and CDR2 FVKESK. The chain's CDR3 is CASSQDLTGANTGELFF. In DNA, the CDR3 is TGTGCCAGCAGCCAAGACCTGACAGGGGCTAACACCGGGGAGCTGTTTTTT.

J is TRBJ2-1 and V is TRBV10-1; a weak D match, TRBD2 (6 bases). From germline, CDR1 is WNHNN and CDR2 SYGVQD (reference sequence). The CDR3 totals 18 residues. V was clipped by 2 bases and J by 8 bases, with 25 bases between them. CDR3 DNA sequence: TGCGCCAGCAGTGAGAGCGGGTCTGGGGACTCCAAGGCCGATGAGCAGTTCTTC. Its protein is CASSESGSGDSKADEQFF.

This clone is labeled as medium-sized. This rearrangement joins TRBV7-9 to TRBJ1-2; D remains unclear. CDR3 length equals 15 residues. V was trimmed by 3 bases and J by 4 bases, leaving 15 bases between them. Germline CDR1 reads SEHNR; CDR2 reads FQNEAQ (reference sequence). The CDR3 DNA reads as TGTGCCAGCAGCTTGGGCCCCTCAAGCGGCTATGGCTACACCTTC. This codes for CASSLGPSSGYGYTF.

This chain links TRBV4-3 with TRBJ2-3, with D perhaps matching TRBD2 (5 bases). Germline assignment: CDR1 LGHNA and CDR2 YSLEER. Trimming cost V 0 bases and J 4 bases, with 17 bases left between them. This CDR3 comprises 17 residues. The CDR3 sequence: CASSQDPRGTPADTQYF. The CDR3 nucleotides read TGCGCCAGCAGCCAAGACCCTCGGGGAACTCCCGCAGATACGCAGTATTTT.

The chain is built from TRBV4-2 and TRBJ2-1; D remains ambiguous. The CDR3 is 16 residues long. With 0 bases removed from V and 5 bases from J, the gap between germline ends came to 14 bases. Germline V gene data show CDR1 as LGHNA and CDR2 as YNFKEQ. Here the CDR3 DNA reads TGTGCCAGCAGCCAAGAAGTCCGGAGTTCACACAATGAGCAGTTCTTC. Its translation is CASSQEVRSSHNEQFF.

The chain joins TRBV5-1 to TRBJ1-4, with D unresolved. Per germline, CDR1 SGHRS and CDR2 YFSETQ. The CDR3 length is 14 residues. Trimming removed 3 bases from V and 1 base from J, with 7 bases in between. The CDR3 sequence: CASSSEGTNEKLFF. CDR3 nucleotides: TGCGCCAGCAGCTCGGAGGGAACTAATGAAAAACTGTTTTTT.

V usage is TRBV7-2 and J usage is TRBJ2-7; 9 positions agree with TRBD2. V trimming: 1 base; J trimming: 3 bases; junction bases outside the gene matches: 4. Germline CDR1 SGHTA, CDR2 FQGNSA. This CDR3 comprises 15 residues. The CDR3 nucleotides read TGTGCCAGCAGCTTAGGACCTAGCGGGATCTACGAGCAGTACTTC. This gives the protein CASSLGPSGIYEQYF. Together with reference TRBV7-2 and TRBJ2-7, the CDR3 gives the full variable domain: GAGVSQSPSNKVTEKGKDVELRCDPISGHTALYWYRQSLGQGLEFLIYFQGNSAPDKSGLPSDRFSAERTGGSVSTLTIQRTQQEDSAVYLCASSLGPSGIYEQYFGPGTRLTVT.

This clone was counted between two and nine times. This chain connects TRBV27 to TRBJ1-6; the match to TRBD1 covers 8 bases. V lost 5 bases and J lost 9; bases outside the gene matches: 9. CDR3 length equals 15 residues. Germline assignment: CDR1 MNHEY and CDR2 SMNVEV (reference sequence). The CDR3 spells CASSIYRGNSSPLHF. As DNA, the CDR3 is TGTGCCAGCAGTATTTACAGGGGGAACAGTTCACCCCTCCACTTT.

The CDR3 reads CASRRLGAPNEKLFF. The CDR3 coding sequence is TGTGCCAGCAGAAGGTTAGGGGCGCCTAATGAAAAACTGTTTTTT. The V and J genes are TRBV2 and TRBJ1-4; D possibly corresponds to TRBD1 (5 bases). Per the germline V gene, CDR1 is SNHLY and CDR2 is FYNNEI. This CDR3 comprises 15 residues. V lost 6 bases and J lost 3, with 14 bases in between.

In this sample, this clone turned up a few times. The chain is built from TRBV19 and TRBJ1-3; TRBD1 might be the D (5 bases). This CDR3 has 16 residues. Germline CDR1 reads LNHDA; CDR2 reads SQIVND (reference sequence). The V end was cut by 4 bases, the J end by 0 bases, with 13 bases between. In DNA form, the CDR3 reads TGTGCCAGTAGTAGGGGGGGACGGAACTCTGGAAACACCATATATTTT. Protein sequence: CASSRGGRNSGNTIYF.

This clone was seen only a few times. This chain's CDR3 is CASSLTRPAHSGPLYF. The CDR3 DNA sequence: TGTGCCAGCAGCTTAACCCGACCGGCCCATAGCGGGCCACTGTACTTC. The chain joins TRBV7-3 to TRBJ2-4; 7 bases align to TRBD2. J was trimmed by 15 bases and V by 0 bases; bases with no gene match: 17. The V gene's germline CDR1 is SGHTA and CDR2 FQGTGA. The CDR3 length is 16 residues.

V usage is TRBV28 and J usage is TRBJ2-2, with TRBD1 as a possible D gene (7 bases). This CDR3 contains 15 residues. Per germline, CDR1 MDHEN and CDR2 SYDVKM. V lost 5 bases and J 7 bases, leaving 17 bases between the germline ends. CDR3 coding DNA: TGTGCCAGCAGTCCGGCCGGGACAGCGGGCGGGGAGCTGTTTTTT. Protein: CASSPAGTAGGELFF.

The chain links TRBV4-2 to TRBJ1-5; D may be TRBD1 (5 bases). Trimming removed 4 bases from V and 0 bases from J, with 13 bases in between. In germline, CDR1 is LGHNA, CDR2 YNFKEQ. The length of the CDR3 is 16 residues. The DNA of the CDR3 is TGTGCCAGCAGCCGGGGGGGGGATTATAGCAATCAGCCCCAGCATTTT. Translation: CASSRGGDYSNQPQHF.

The rearrangement uses TRBV7-9 and TRBJ1-4; D gene ambiguous. The V gene's germline CDR1 is SEHNR and CDR2 FQNEAQ (reference sequence). V was clipped by 1 base and J by 3 bases, with 6 bases between them. The CDR3 spans 14 residues. The CDR3 DNA reads TGTGCCAGCAGCTTAGGACTGGCTAATGAAAAACTGTTTTTT. Translating it yields CASSLGLANEKLFF.

A note on this clone: At one end the junction does not follow the germline gene, possibly because of a read error. J is TRBJ2-2 and V is TRBV19, with a weak D call TRBD2 (6 bases). The germline CDR1 and CDR2 sequences are LNHDA and SQIVND (reference sequence). This CDR3 spans 17 amino acids. The CDR3 region is CASSRRDTGTGTGELFF. The CDR3 DNA reads TGTGCCAGCAGTAGGAGGGATACTGGGACGGGAACCGGGGAGCTGTTTTTT.

The V call is TRBV19, the J call TRBJ2-1; perhaps TRBD2 as D (5 bases). V was cut by 7 bases and J by 0 bases, with 13 bases left in between. Germline V gene data show CDR1 as LNHDA and CDR2 as SQIVND (reference sequence). CDR3 length: 15 amino acids. CDR3 nucleotides: TGTGCCAGTACCCCCGCGGGTGCCTCCTACAATGAGCAGTTCTTC. Translating it yields CASTPAGASYNEQFF.

The chain couples TRBV6-1 to TRBJ1-2, with a tentative D call TRBD1 (5 bases). The CDR3 covers 14 residues. The germline V gene has CDR1 MNHNS and CDR2 SASEGT. Trimming cost V 0 bases and J 1 base, with 6 bases left between them. The CDR3 DNA reads as TGTGCCAGCAGTGAAGCGGGGGGTAACTATGGCTACACCTTC. It specifies CASSEAGGNYGYTF.

The chain couples TRBV7-9 to TRBJ2-3; TRBD2 matches at 9 bases. The CDR3 extends over 15 amino acids. V trimming: 2 bases; J trimming: 3 bases; junction bases outside the gene matches: 3. Per the germline V gene, CDR1 is SEHNR and CDR2 is FQNEAQ (reference sequence). CDR3 in amino acids: CASSLNAGGTDTQYF. CDR3 bases: TGTGCCAGCAGCTTAAACGCGGGAGGGACAGATACGCAGTATTTT.

This clone appeared a few times. This chain connects TRBV7-9 to TRBJ1-1; possible D gene TRBD1, 5 bases. The CDR3 has 16 residues. V was shortened by 3 bases and J by 2 bases, with 16 bases between the two germline ends. The germline V gene has CDR1 SEHNR and CDR2 FQNEAQ (reference sequence). The CDR3 loop is CASSFSRGEGNTEAFF. CDR3 DNA sequence: TGTGCCAGCAGCTTTAGCCGGGGGGAGGGAAACACTGAAGCTTTCTTT.

This clone was seen a few times. The chain joins TRBV5-4 to TRBJ1-2; perhaps TRBD1 as D (6 bases). Trimming removed 0 bases from V and 2 bases from J, with 11 bases in between. This CDR3 is built from 15 residues. Per germline, CDR1 SGHNT and CDR2 YYREEE (reference sequence). CDR3 region: CASSLVSQGNYGYTF. CDR3 sequence (DNA): TGTGCCAGCAGCTTGGTCAGTCAGGGGAACTATGGCTACACCTTC.

V and J are TRBV5-4 and TRBJ1-1; 9 bases are a match to TRBD1. The V and J ends lost 3 bases and 1 base, in that order; junction bases with no gene match: 1. The CDR3 has 14 amino acids. Germline V gives CDR1 SGHNT, CDR2 YYREEE (reference sequence). CDR3 amino acids: CASSWDRANTEAFF. The CDR3, as DNA: TGTGCCAGCAGCTGGGACAGGGCGAACACTGAAGCTTTCTTT.